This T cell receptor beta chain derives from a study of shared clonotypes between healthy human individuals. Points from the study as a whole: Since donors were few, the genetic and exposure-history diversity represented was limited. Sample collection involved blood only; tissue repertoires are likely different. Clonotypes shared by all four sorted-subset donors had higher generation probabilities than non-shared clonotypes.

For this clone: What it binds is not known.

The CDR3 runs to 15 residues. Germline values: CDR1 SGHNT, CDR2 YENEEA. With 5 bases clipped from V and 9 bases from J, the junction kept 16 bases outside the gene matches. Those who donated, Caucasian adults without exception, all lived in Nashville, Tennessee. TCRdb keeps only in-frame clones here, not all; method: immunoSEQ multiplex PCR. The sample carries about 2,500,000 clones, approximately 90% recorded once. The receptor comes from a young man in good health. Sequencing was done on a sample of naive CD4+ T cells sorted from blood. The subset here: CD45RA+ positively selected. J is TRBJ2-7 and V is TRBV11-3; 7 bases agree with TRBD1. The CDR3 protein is CASSPTGTARTRQYF. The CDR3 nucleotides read TGTGCCAGCAGCCCTACCGGGACAGCTAGGACGAGGCAGTACTTC.